This TCR beta chain came from a study of blood T cell repertoires in COVID-19. In the study overall: The samples span acute and convalescent COVID-19 from the United States, Italy and Spain.

In the original analysis: Reference gene primer amplification gave nucleated cell count estimates. Assay: immunoSEQ multiplex PCR; the TCRdb copy retains only in-frame clones and omits some. For V, J and clone size, that table is used; D and trimming come from the DNA. The sample holds under 95,000 clones, about 85% seen once. V shed 2 bases and J 5 bases; nucleotides not matched to a gene: 3. This CDR3 is 14 amino acids long. Germline V lookup: CDR1 SGDLS, CDR2 YYNGEE. Sequenced material: peripheral blood. This clonotype originated in a woman in her 70s with acute or convalescent COVID-19. This chain uses TRBV9 with TRBJ2-7; 11 positions agree with TRBD2. The CDR3 DNA reads as TGTGCCAGCAGCGTTAGCGGGGGGGCGAACGAGCAGTACTTC. Amino acid sequence: CASSVSGGANEQYF.